This T cell receptor beta chain was recorded in a study of human T cells and chemical hapten exposure. The study, taken as a whole, reports: Expanded TCR counts at PT1 were positively correlated with the patch test score.

This clonotype was seen repeatedly, ten times or more. Its specificity is unknown. Described time point: pre-sensitization, week 0. As for treatment: therapeutic diphenylcyclopropenone sensitization with weekly scalp DPC. Each CDR3 protein gets one entry after TCRdb re-called the RACE reads with MiXCR. The sample records about 350,000 distinct CDR3 sequences, about 5% being singletons. The CDR3 contains 12 residues. With 2 bases removed from V and 3 bases from J, the gap between germline ends came to 4 bases. In germline, CDR1 is MNHEY, CDR2 SVGAGI. The source of this sequence is a young woman with alopecia areata. Some clones in this sample may be carry-over from other donors' samples. Material: whole blood, obtained in connection with sensitization to the hapten diphenylcyclopropenone (DPC). V usage is TRBV6-5 and J usage is TRBJ1-1, with unresolved D. This CDR3 reads CASSYGHTEAFF. CDR3 DNA: TGTGCCAGCAGTTACGGACACACTGAAGCTTTCTTT.